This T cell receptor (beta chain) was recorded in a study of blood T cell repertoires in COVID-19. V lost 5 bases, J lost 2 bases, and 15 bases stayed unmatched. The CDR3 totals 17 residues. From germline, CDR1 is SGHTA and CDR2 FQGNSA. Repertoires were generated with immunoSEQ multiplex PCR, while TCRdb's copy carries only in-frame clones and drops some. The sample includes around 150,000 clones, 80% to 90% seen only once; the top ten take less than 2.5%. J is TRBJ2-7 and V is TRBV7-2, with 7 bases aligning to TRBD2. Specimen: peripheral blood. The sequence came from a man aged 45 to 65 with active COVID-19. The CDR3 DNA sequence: TGTGCCAGCAGCCTCATACCGGGACTAACATATACCTACGAGCAGTACTTC. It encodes CASSLIPGLTYTYEQYF.